This TCR beta chain originates from a study of cytomegalovirus exposure and HLA in healthy donors. The PCR was carried out with 60 Vbeta primers and 13 Jbeta primers. Method: immunoSEQ multiplex PCR; TCRdb's copy keeps in-frame clones and lacks some. The sample has 65,000 to 90,000 clones. The CDR3 runs to 14 residues. V was trimmed by 9 bases and J by 9 bases, leaving 18 bases between them. Germline CDR1 is MNHNS and CDR2 is SASEGT. This TCR was recovered from a man in his forties or fifties in good health and CMV-seronegative. Sequencing used PBMCs. The gene calls are TRBV6-1 and TRBJ1-6; possibly TRBD1 for D (5 bases). The CDR3 protein is CASKVTGEGSPLHF. The CDR3 DNA is TGTGCCAGTAAGGTCACGGGGGAGGGTTCACCCCTCCACTTT.